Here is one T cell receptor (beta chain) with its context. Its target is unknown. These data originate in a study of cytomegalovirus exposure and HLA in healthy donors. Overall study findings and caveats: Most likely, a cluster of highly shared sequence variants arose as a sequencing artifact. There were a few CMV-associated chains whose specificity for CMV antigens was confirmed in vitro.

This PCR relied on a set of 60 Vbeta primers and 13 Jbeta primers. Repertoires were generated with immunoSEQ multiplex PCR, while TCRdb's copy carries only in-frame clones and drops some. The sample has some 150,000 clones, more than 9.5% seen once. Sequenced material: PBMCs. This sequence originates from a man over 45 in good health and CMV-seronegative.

The CDR3 sequence: CASSLPSGSGTDTQYF. CDR3 nucleotides: TGTGCCAGCAGCTTGCCCAGCGGGAGTGGCACAGATACGCAGTATTTT. The chain joins TRBV7-9 to TRBJ2-3; the match to TRBD2 covers 8 bases. This CDR3 is built from 16 residues. The V gene's germline CDR1 is SEHNR and CDR2 FQNEAQ (reference sequence). The V gene end was trimmed by 3 bases and the J gene end by 1 base; junction bases not matched to a gene: 6.